The next 14 T cell receptor beta chains were all read from a single sample in a study of shared clonotypes between healthy human individuals. Only in-frame clones appear in the TCRdb table, and some are missing; sequencing was by immunoSEQ multiplex PCR. The sample carries about 710,000 clones, approximately 72% recorded once. The sequencing input was memory CD4+ T cells sorted from blood. Specified subset: CD45RA-negative fraction. The receptors here all came from a woman in her 30s in good health.

This clone has just a few counts. The genes are TRBV7-2 and TRBJ2-5, with 13 bases that match TRBD2. Germline trimming cut 4 bases from V and 6 bases from J; bases unmatched to any gene: 8. The CDR3 totals 16 residues. The germline V gene encodes CDR1 SGHTA and CDR2 FQGNSA. The CDR3 protein is CASSSPGTSGIKTQYF. The CDR3 coding sequence is TGTGCCAGCAGCTCCCCCGGGACTAGCGGGATAAAGACCCAGTACTTC. Complete variable domain (other parts from reference TRBV7-2 and TRBJ2-5): GAGVSQSPSNKVTEKGKDVELRCDPISGHTALYWYRQSLGQGLEFLIYFQGNSAPDKSGLPSDRFSAERTGGSVSTLTIQRTQQEDSAVYLCASSSPGTSGIKTQYFGPGTRLLVL.

As to this clone: The junction departs from germline at one end; a sequencing error may be responsible. This same CDR3 is encoded by further DNA sequences in the sample. V is TRBV19 and J is TRBJ2-5, with D unclear. Germline V gives CDR1 LNHDA, CDR2 SQIVND (reference sequence). The CDR3 length is 12 residues. DNA for the CDR3: TGTGCCAGTAGTTTCGACCAGGAGACCCAGTACTTC. Translating gives CASSFDQETQYF.

The chain is built from TRBV21-1 and TRBJ1-5. TRBV21-1 counts as a pseudogene. CDR3 size: 13 residues. CDR3: CAIGGTRGRPQHF. The CDR3 DNA is TGTGCCATTGGGGGGACACGGGGTCGACCCCAGCATTTT.

V gene TRBV5-6 combines with J gene TRBJ2-7; D is perhaps TRBD2 (7 bases). From germline, CDR1 is SGHDT and CDR2 YYEEEE. The CDR3 has 16 amino acids. V was shortened by 3 bases and J by 6 bases, with 22 bases between the two germline ends. The CDR3: CASSWGLTGSAGEQYF. CDR3 nucleotide sequence: TGTGCCAGCAGCTGGGGACTAACAGGGTCGGCTGGCGAGCAGTACTTC.

The chain employs TRBV7-2 and TRBJ1-1; no reliable D call. Germline CDR1 and CDR2: SGHTA and FQGNSA. The CDR3 has 13 amino acids. Trimming left V 5 bases short and J 4 bases short, with 11 bases between. This CDR3 is CASSPLPGTEAFF. CDR3 coding DNA: TGTGCCAGCAGCCCCCTACCGGGCACTGAAGCTTTCTTT.

The gene calls are TRBV11-2 and TRBJ2-1, with D perhaps given as TRBD1 or TRBD2 (6 bases each). The germline V gene encodes CDR1 SGHAT and CDR2 FQNNGV. The CDR3 is 13 amino acids. The V and J ends lost 6 bases and 7 bases respectively, with 13 bases between them. The CDR3 here is CASSRGARNEQFF. The CDR3, as DNA: TGTGCCAGCAGTAGGGGGGCTAGGAATGAGCAGTTCTTC.

The chain recombines TRBV30 with TRBJ1-1; D perhaps matches TRBD1 (5 bases). Between the trimmed V and J ends, which lost 4 bases and 5 bases, there was a span of 11 bases. This CDR3 has 12 amino acids. CDR1 and CDR2 (germline): GTSNPN, SVGIG (reference sequence). CDR3 protein: CAWKREGTEAFF. The CDR3 nucleotides read TGTGCCTGGAAGAGAGAGGGGACTGAAGCTTTCTTT. The complete variable domain, with remaining parts taken from reference TRBV30 and TRBJ1-1, reads SQTIHQWPATLVQPVGSPLSLECTVEGTSNPNLYWYRQAAGRGLQLLFYSVGIGQISSEVPQNLSASRPQDRQFILSSKKLLLSDSGFYLCAWKREGTEAFFGQGTRLTVV.

The V and J genes are TRBV11-2 and TRBJ2-5, with D perhaps matching TRBD1 or TRBD2 (5 bases each). Per germline, CDR1 SGHAT and CDR2 FQNNGV. V shed 9 bases and J shed 3 bases, with 20 bases lying between them. CDR3 length equals 15 residues. The CDR3 nucleotides are TGTGCCAGTCGTACTCCGGGACGGAGAGAAGAGACCCAGTACTTC. Translating it yields CASRTPGRREETQYF.

This chain joins TRBV5-8 and TRBJ2-3, with D tentatively TRBD1 (5 bases). The length of the CDR3 is 12 residues. Trimming took off 6 bases at V and 5 bases at J, with 10 bases between the two ends. Germline CDR1 SGHTS, CDR2 YDEGEE. The chain's CDR3 is CASTRDIDTQYF. The CDR3 bases are TGTGCCAGCACCAGGGATATAGATACGCAGTATTTT.

The J gene is TRBJ2-3, the V gene TRBV28, with 14 bases fitting TRBD2. CDR3 length: 15 residues. Germline CDR1 MDHEN, CDR2 SYDVKM. J lost 8 bases, V lost 6 bases, and 7 bases had no gene match. The DNA of the CDR3 is TGTGCCAGCAGCAACCCCGGACTAGCGGGGGGTACGCAGTATTTT. This sequence encodes CASSNPGLAGGTQYF.

The chain couples TRBV19 to TRBJ2-2; 11 bases are shared with TRBD2. Unmatched junction bases numbered 16, after V lost 7 bases and J lost 3 bases. The CDR3 length is 19 residues. Germline lookup yields CDR1 LNHDA and CDR2 SQIVND (reference sequence). The CDR3 spells CASMGVLGTSGTDTGELFF. In nucleotides, the CDR3 is TGTGCCAGTATGGGGGTATTGGGGACTAGCGGTACGGACACCGGGGAGCTGTTTTTT.

The CDR3 DNA reads as TGTGCCAGCAGTTTAATACCCGGGATTATCTCCTACGAGCAGTACTTC. Protein sequence: CASSLIPGIISYEQYF. The V call is TRBV28, the J call TRBJ2-7; perhaps TRBD2 as D (5 bases). There are 16 residues in the CDR3. V lost 2 bases and J lost 0, with 14 bases in between. The germline gives CDR1 MDHEN, CDR2 SYDVKM.

CDR3 nucleotides: TGTGCCTGGAGTGTACAGGGGCCCTCGGAGCAGTACTTC. This gives the protein CAWSVQGPSEQYF. V is TRBV30 and J is TRBJ2-5, with TRBD1 identical over 7 bases. Germline V CDR1 and CDR2: GTSNPN, SVGIG (reference sequence). This CDR3 is built from 13 residues. V was clipped by 0 bases and J by 11 bases; unmatched bases: 9.

This clone was observed many times. This chain links TRBV7-9 with TRBJ1-1, with 8 bases aligning to TRBD1. CDR3 length: 18 residues. Unmatched junction bases numbered 11, after V lost 2 bases and J lost 0 bases. Germline V lookup: CDR1 SEHNR, CDR2 FQNEAQ (reference sequence). The CDR3 DNA follows: TGTGCCAGCAGCTTAATGATTGTAGGACAGGGCATGAACACTGAAGCTTTCTTT. It encodes CASSLMIVGQGMNTEAFF.